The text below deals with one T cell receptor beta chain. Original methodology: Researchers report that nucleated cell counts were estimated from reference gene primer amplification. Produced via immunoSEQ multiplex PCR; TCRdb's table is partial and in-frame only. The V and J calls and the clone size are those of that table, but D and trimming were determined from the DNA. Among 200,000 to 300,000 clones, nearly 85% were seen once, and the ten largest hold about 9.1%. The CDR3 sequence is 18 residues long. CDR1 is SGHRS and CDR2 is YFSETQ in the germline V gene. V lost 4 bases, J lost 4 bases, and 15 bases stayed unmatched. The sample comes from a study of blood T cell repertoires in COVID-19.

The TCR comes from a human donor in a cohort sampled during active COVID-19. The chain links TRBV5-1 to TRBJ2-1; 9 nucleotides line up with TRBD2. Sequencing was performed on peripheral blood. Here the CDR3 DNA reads TGCGCCAGCAGCCTAACCCCCCCCGGGCTAGCGGGATACAATGAGCAGTTCTTC. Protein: CASSLTPPGLAGYNEQFF.